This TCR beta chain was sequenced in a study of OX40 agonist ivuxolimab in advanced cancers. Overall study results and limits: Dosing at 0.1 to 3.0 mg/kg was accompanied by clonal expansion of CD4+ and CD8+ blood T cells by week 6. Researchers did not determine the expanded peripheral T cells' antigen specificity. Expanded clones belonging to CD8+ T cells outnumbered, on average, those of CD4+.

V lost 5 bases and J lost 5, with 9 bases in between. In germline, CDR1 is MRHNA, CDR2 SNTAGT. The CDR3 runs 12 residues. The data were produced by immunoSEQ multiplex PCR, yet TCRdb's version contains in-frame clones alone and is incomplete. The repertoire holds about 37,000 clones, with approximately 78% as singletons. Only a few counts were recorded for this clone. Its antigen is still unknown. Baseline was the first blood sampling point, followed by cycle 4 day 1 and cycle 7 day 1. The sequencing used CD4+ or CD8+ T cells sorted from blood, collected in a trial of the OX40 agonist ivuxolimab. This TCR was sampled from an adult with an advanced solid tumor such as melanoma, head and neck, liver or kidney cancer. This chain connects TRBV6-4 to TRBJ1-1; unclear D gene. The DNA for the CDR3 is TGTGCCAGCAGTTACGGACGGACTGAAGCTTTCTTT. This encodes CASSYGRTEAFF.